This entry lists 6 T cell receptor beta chains sequenced from one sample in a study of T cell responses to AZD1222 COVID-19 vaccine. Sequencing was performed with immunoSEQ multiplex PCR; in TCRdb, only in-frame clones are kept and a portion is missing. The data hold about 160,000 clones, with about 90% observed a single time. This sample comprised peripheral blood, obtained on day 0 of MenACWY control vaccination. The receptors originated from an adult in good health.

The chain combines TRBV18 with TRBJ2-1, with 7 bases matching TRBD1. CDR1 and CDR2 from the germline V gene are KGHSH and LQKENI. The CDR3 totals 15 residues. V trimming: 5 bases; J trimming: 4 bases; junction bases outside the gene matches: 8. The chain's CDR3 is CASSALGQRYNEQFF. CDR3 DNA sequence: TGTGCCAGCTCAGCCCTGGGACAGAGGTACAATGAGCAGTTCTTC.

Concerning this clone: Its ends do not fully match the called genes, so a read error is possible. V is TRBV11-2 and J is TRBJ2-7, with 7 nucleotides matching TRBD2. Germline V gene data show CDR1 as SGHAT and CDR2 as FQNNGV. The CDR3 loop spans 17 amino acids. Here the CDR3 DNA reads TGTGCCAGCAGCGCTCGATCCGGGGGAGGGTCCTCCAACGAGCAGTACTTC. Protein sequence: CASSARSGGGSSNEQYF.

V gene TRBV4-2 combines with J gene TRBJ2-2; 7 bases are a match to TRBD2. V shed 0 bases and J 1 base; nucleotides not matched to a gene: 5. The germline V gene encodes CDR1 LGHNA and CDR2 YNFKEQ. The length of the CDR3 is 17 residues. The CDR3 loop reads CASSQEEKRENTGELFF. The CDR3 DNA follows: TGTGCCAGCAGCCAAGAAGAGAAGCGGGAGAACACCGGGGAGCTGTTTTTT.

V usage is TRBV24-1 and J usage is TRBJ2-3; 9 nucleotides line up with TRBD2. Trimming at V came to 0 bases and at J to 0 bases, leaving 6 bases not matched to a gene. Looked up from germline, CDR1 is KGHDR and CDR2 is SFDVKD. This CDR3 has 18 residues. CDR3 coding DNA: TGTGCCACCAGTGATTTGGGCACTAGCGGGCTAAGCACAGATACGCAGTATTTT. Encoded protein: CATSDLGTSGLSTDTQYF.

This sequence joins TRBV18 and TRBJ2-1, with 11 bases fitting TRBD1. After removal of 6 bases from V and 7 bases from J, the junction contained 8 bases not matched to a gene. Germline loops: CDR1 KGHSH, CDR2 LQKENI. This CDR3 contains 15 residues. Here the CDR3 reads CASSPGTGGFNEQFF. The CDR3 region has the DNA TGTGCCAGCTCCCCCGGGACAGGGGGATTTAATGAGCAGTTCTTC.

Notes on this clone: An end of the junction differs from the germline gene, which may be a read error. The chain uses TRBV6-2 or TRBV6-3 and TRBJ1-5; D is undetermined. Germline values: CDR1 MNHEY, CDR2 SVGEGT. CDR3 length: 12 residues. The CDR3 DNA sequence: TGTGCCAGCAGCTCTAGTGCAATCAGCCCGAATTTT. Amino acid sequence: CASSSSAISPNF.